This entry lists 14 T cell receptor beta chains sequenced from one sample in a study of shared clonotypes between healthy human individuals. Repertoires were generated with immunoSEQ multiplex PCR, while TCRdb's copy carries only in-frame clones and drops some. The sample yields fewer than 850,000 clones, less than 95% seen once. Sequenced sample: memory CD8+ T cells from PBMCs. As to subset: CD45RO+ cells pooled with CCR7-negative TemRA cells. Every receptor here comes from a man between 18 and 29 years old in good health. Some clones in this sample may be carry-over from other donors' samples.

The J gene is TRBJ1-2, the V gene TRBV6-5; tentatively, D is TRBD1 (6 bases). Germline CDR1 MNHEY, CDR2 SVGAGI. The ends were cut back, 5 bases at V and 0 bases at J, with 13 bases in the middle. The length of the CDR3 is 15 residues. The CDR3 protein is CASSPRQVANYGYTF. CDR3 nucleotide sequence: TGTGCCAGCAGTCCTCGACAGGTAGCTAACTATGGCTACACCTTC.

This clone appeared once. The chain has TRBV7-9 and TRBJ2-7, with 9 bases that match TRBD1. This CDR3 spans 16 amino acids. Germline V gene sequence: CDR1 SEHNR, CDR2 FQNEAQ (reference sequence). V shed 5 bases, J shed 1 base, and the junction held 9 bases outside the gene matches. CDR3 nucleotide sequence: TGTGCCAGCAGCCCTCCAACAGGGGGCTCTTCCTACGAGCAGTACTTC. Translated, it gives CASSPPTGGSSYEQYF. Full variable domain (rest looked up from reference TRBV7-9 and TRBJ2-7): DTGVSQNPRHKITKRGQNVTFRCDPISEHNRLYWYRQTLGQGPEFLTYFQNEAQLEKSRLLSDRFSAERPKGSFSTLEIQRTEQGDSAMYLCASSPPTGGSSYEQYFGPGTRLTVT.

This clone came up many times. The genes are TRBV30 and TRBJ1-2; D is uncertain. The CDR3 is 14 residues long. V lost 0 bases to trimming and J lost 4 bases, with 12 bases between them. The germline V gene has CDR1 GTSNPN and CDR2 SVGIG (reference sequence). This CDR3 is CAWSVPPSPYGYTF. CDR3 coding DNA: TGTGCCTGGAGTGTACCCCCCAGTCCCTATGGCTACACCTTC.

V is TRBV11-1 and J is TRBJ2-1, with a tentative D call TRBD2 (5 bases). Trimming shortened V by 1 base and J by 3 bases, and 13 bases separated the two germline ends. In germline, CDR1 is SGHAT, CDR2 FQDESV (reference sequence). CDR3 length: 16 residues. CDR3 sequence (DNA): TGTGCCAGCAGCTTAGTAGTATGGGAGCGCTACAATGAGCAGTTCTTC. The encoded protein is CASSLVVWERYNEQFF.

The chain recombines TRBV6-1 with TRBJ1-5; D is ambiguous. V was cut by 0 bases and J by 7 bases, with 16 bases left in between. The CDR3 is 16 amino acids. The germline gives CDR1 MNHNS, CDR2 SASEGT. The CDR3: CASSEARRPVGQPQHF. In DNA, the CDR3 is TGTGCCAGCAGTGAAGCGCGACGTCCGGTGGGGCAGCCCCAGCATTTT.

This clone was seen just once. The genes are TRBV5-1 and TRBJ2-5, with 9 bases matching TRBD1. The junction had 9 bases not matched to a gene; V was cut back by 3 bases and J by 3 bases. Germline V lookup: CDR1 SGHRS, CDR2 YFSETQ. The CDR3 length is 16 residues. CDR3 protein: CASSWEQGAVEETQYF. The CDR3 DNA follows: TGCGCCAGCAGCTGGGAACAGGGGGCAGTGGAAGAGACCCAGTACTTC.

The genes are TRBV9 and TRBJ2-1; 11 bases are shared with TRBD2. Germline V gene data show CDR1 as SGDLS and CDR2 as YYNGEE. Trimming took 4 bases from V and 7 from J; bases not matched to a gene: 4. This CDR3 is 14 amino acids long. Here the CDR3 reads CASSMGLAVNEQFF. The DNA of the CDR3 is TGTGCCAGCAGCATGGGACTAGCGGTAAATGAGCAGTTCTTC.

This sequence joins TRBV28 and TRBJ2-1, with 7 nucleotides matching TRBD2. This CDR3 comprises 14 residues. Looked up from germline, CDR1 is MDHEN and CDR2 is SYDVKM. J gave up 5 bases and V 2 bases, and 3 bases lay outside the gene matches. The CDR3 here is CASSLRLADNEQFF. CDR3 bases: TGTGCCAGCAGTTTACGGCTAGCGGACAATGAGCAGTTCTTC. Full variable domain (missing parts from reference TRBV28 and TRBJ2-1): DVKVTQSSRYLVKRTGEKVFLECVQDMDHENMFWYRQDPGLGLRLIYFSYDVKMKEKGDIPEGYSVSREKKERFSLILESASTNQTSMYLCASSLRLADNEQFFGPGTRLTVL.

The genes are TRBV7-2 and TRBJ2-5; TRBD1 matches at 12 bases. The CDR3 runs to 15 residues. Germline loops: CDR1 SGHTA, CDR2 FQGNSA. V lost 4 bases to trimming and J lost 5 bases; unmatched junction nucleotides: 5. CDR3 nucleotide sequence: TGTGCCAGCAGCTCCCGGGACAGGGGGCGGGAGACCCAGTACTTC. Translated: CASSSRDRGRETQYF.

This clone has a single count. V is TRBV5-6 and J is TRBJ2-7, with 11 bases fitting TRBD1. The CDR3 totals 14 residues. V shed 3 bases, J shed 3 bases, and the junction held 2 bases outside the gene matches. In germline, CDR1 is SGHDT, CDR2 YYEEEE. For the CDR3, the DNA is TGTGCCAGCAGCTCGGGACAGGGGGGCTACGAGCAGTACTTC. It is translated as CASSSGQGGYEQYF.

This chain connects TRBV10-3 to TRBJ2-7, with unresolved D. This CDR3 region has 17 residues. V gave up 6 bases and J gave up 0 bases, with 21 bases separating them. Germline CDR1 and CDR2: ENHRY and SYGVKD. CDR3 protein: CAISATEVGGLSYEQYF. Here the CDR3 DNA reads TGTGCCATCAGCGCCACGGAAGTAGGCGGCCTCTCCTACGAGCAGTACTTC.

V gene TRBV4-2 combines with J gene TRBJ1-1; D is unclear. The length of the CDR3 is 14 residues. Germline values: CDR1 LGHNA, CDR2 YNFKEQ. V was clipped by 0 bases and J by 1 base, with 6 bases between them. In nucleotides, the CDR3 is TGTGCCAGCAGCCAAGAACTCGCGAACACTGAAGCTTTCTTT. Encoded protein: CASSQELANTEAFF.

The chain has TRBV7-8 and TRBJ2-1, with TRBD2 matching 12 bases. The V gene's germline CDR1 is SGHVS and CDR2 FQNEAQ. V shed 5 bases, J shed 8 bases, and the junction held 7 bases outside the gene matches. The CDR3 extends over 15 amino acids. The CDR3 protein is CASSQTSGSLYEQFF. The CDR3 DNA is TGTGCCAGCAGCCAGACTAGCGGGAGTTTGTATGAGCAGTTCTTC.

The chain recombines TRBV18 with TRBJ2-7; no definite D call. CDR1 and CDR2 (germline): KGHSH, LQKENI. V lost 1 base, J lost 2 bases, and 12 bases lay in between. The CDR3 covers 15 residues. CDR3 protein: CASSPRDGRTYEQYF. CDR3 in DNA: TGTGCCAGCTCACCACGCGACGGTAGAACCTACGAGCAGTACTTC. Supplemented by reference TRBV18 and TRBJ2-7, the full variable domain reads NAGVMQNPRHLVRRRGQEARLRCSPMKGHSHVYWYRQLPEEGLKFMVYLQKENIIDESGMPKERFSAEFPKEGPSILRIQQVVRGDSAAYFCASSPRDGRTYEQYFGPGTRLTVT.